The 18 T cell receptor beta chains below all came from one sample that was sequenced in a study of control samples from healthy donors and cancer patients. Repertoires were generated with immunoSEQ multiplex PCR, while TCRdb's copy carries only in-frame clones and drops some. The data hold about 130,000 clones, with just under 95% observed a single time. The sample taken for sequencing was blood. The receptors were gathered from a man aged 18 to 30 in good health.

The V gene is TRBV6-4, the J gene TRBJ2-3; D is ambiguous. The germline gives CDR1 MRHNA, CDR2 SNTAGT. The CDR3 is 14 residues long. Trimming left V 4 bases short and J 2 bases short, with 10 bases between. CDR3 in amino acids: CASSVELTTDTQYF. The CDR3 region has the DNA TGTGCCAGCAGTGTTGAGCTTACCACAGATACGCAGTATTTT.

The V and J genes are TRBV5-4 and TRBJ1-2; D is undetermined. Germline CDR1 is SGHNT and CDR2 is YYREEE (reference sequence). V shed 4 bases and J shed 4 bases, with 14 bases lying between them. The length of the CDR3 is 14 residues. CDR3 in amino acids: CASSPLGDRYGYTF. The CDR3 DNA sequence: TGTGCCAGCAGCCCCCTCGGAGACCGCTATGGCTACACCTTC.

The chain links TRBV19 to TRBJ2-7; D remains ambiguous. Germline V CDR1 and CDR2: LNHDA, SQIVND (reference sequence). The CDR3 runs 16 residues. V gave up 4 bases and J gave up 1 base, with 17 bases separating them. CDR3: CASSSPGGPPSYEQYF. In nucleotides, the CDR3 is TGTGCCAGTAGTAGCCCGGGCGGACCACCTTCCTACGAGCAGTACTTC.

The V and J genes are TRBV3-1 (or the pseudogene TRBV3-2) and TRBJ1-6; TRBD1 aligns across 8 bases. Germline values: CDR1 LGHDT, CDR2 YNNKEL (reference sequence). J gave up 6 bases and V 2 bases, and 3 bases lay outside the gene matches. CDR3 size: 15 residues. The DNA for the CDR3 is TGTGCCAGCAGCCAATACAGGGGGGGTAATTCACCCCTCCACTTT. It codes for CASSQYRGGNSPLHF.

The sample holds a few counts of this clone. V is TRBV24-1 and J is TRBJ2-3, with 7 bases that match TRBD2. Trimming cost V 5 bases and J 4 bases; bases outside gene matches: 5. Germline V lookup: CDR1 KGHDR, CDR2 SFDVKD. The CDR3 totals 14 residues. DNA of the CDR3: TGTGCCACCAGTGCGAGCGGGAAAGCAGATACGCAGTATTTT. This translates into CATSASGKADTQYF.

This clone was recorded only once. CDR3 in DNA: TGTGCCAGCTCACCCACAACGGGACAGGGGTTCGGCTCCTACAATGAGCAGTTCTTC. Its protein product is CASSPTTGQGFGSYNEQFF. The chain is built from TRBV18 and TRBJ2-1, with 10 bases matching TRBD1. The germline CDR1 and CDR2 sequences are KGHSH and LQKENI. Trimming at V came to 3 bases and at J to 0 bases, leaving 11 bases not matched to a gene. The CDR3 contains 19 residues.

The gene calls are TRBV6-5 and TRBJ1-1; D may be TRBD1 (5 bases). The CDR3 sequence is 16 residues long. Per the germline V gene, CDR1 is MNHEY and CDR2 is SVGAGI. V lost 0 bases and J 4 bases, leaving 15 bases between the germline ends. This CDR3 is CASSYSPGGSSTEAFF. The DNA for the CDR3 is TGTGCCAGCAGTTACTCCCCGGGGGGGTCTAGCACTGAAGCTTTCTTT.

This clone has a single count. The CDR3 DNA reads TGTGCCAGCAGTTTGTCAGGGGGGAATGGCTACACCTTC. This codes for CASSLSGGNGYTF. The V gene is TRBV27, the J gene TRBJ1-2; 7 nucleotides match TRBD1. The germline V gene encodes CDR1 MNHEY and CDR2 SMNVEV (reference sequence). J lost 6 bases, V lost 3 bases, and 4 bases had no gene match. The CDR3 is 13 amino acids.

This chain connects TRBV11-3 to TRBJ2-7, with 8 positions matching TRBD2. J gave up 3 bases and V 5 bases, and 3 bases lay outside the gene matches. CDR3 length: 13 residues. Germline values: CDR1 SGHNT, CDR2 YENEEA. CDR3 loop: CASSRSGGYEQYF. For the CDR3, the DNA is TGTGCCAGCAGCCGGAGCGGGGGCTACGAGCAGTACTTC.

The J gene is TRBJ1-2, the V gene TRBV25-1; maybe TRBD1 (6 bases). The CDR3 contains 13 residues. V gave up 3 bases and J gave up 4 bases, with 9 bases separating them. CDR1 is MGHDK, CDR2 SYGVNS, per germline. The CDR3 bases are TGTGCCAGCAGTGACCTGGACAGCTATGGCTACACCTTC. This gives the protein CASSDLDSYGYTF.

The V gene is TRBV2, the J gene TRBJ2-2; 11 positions agree with TRBD2. Germline V gene lookup returns CDR1 SNHLY and CDR2 FYNNEI. The CDR3 totals 16 residues. Trimming at V came to 6 bases and at J to 3 bases, leaving 6 bases not matched to a gene. CDR3 sequence: CASSSTSGGDTGELFF. DNA of the CDR3: TGTGCCAGCAGCTCCACTAGCGGGGGAGACACCGGGGAGCTGTTTTTT.

The chain uses TRBV7-6 and TRBJ2-7; 12 bases agree with TRBD2. This CDR3 has 15 amino acids. Germline CDR1 reads SGHVS; CDR2 reads FNYEAQ. J lost 2 bases, V lost 6 bases, and 5 bases had no gene match. The CDR3 sequence: CASRKLAGGTYEQYF. DNA of the CDR3: TGTGCCAGCAGAAAACTAGCGGGGGGCACCTACGAGCAGTACTTC.

The rearrangement links TRBV6-5 to TRBJ1-5, with unresolved D. Per the germline V gene, CDR1 is MNHEY and CDR2 is SVGAGI. Trimming shortened V by 8 bases and J by 4 bases, and 6 bases separated the two germline ends. The CDR3 has 11 residues. This CDR3 is CASGGNQPQHF. The CDR3 nucleotides are TGTGCCAGCGGAGGTAATCAGCCCCAGCATTTT.

The rearrangement links TRBV4-2 to TRBJ1-6, with 8 bases identical to TRBD1. From germline, CDR1 is LGHNA and CDR2 YNFKEQ. V shed 1 base, J shed 7 bases, and the junction held 3 bases outside the gene matches. CDR3 length equals 15 residues. Here the CDR3 reads CASSQVYRGNSPLHF. In DNA, the CDR3 is TGTGCCAGCAGCCAAGTATACAGGGGGAATTCACCCCTCCACTTT.

This chain connects TRBV1 to TRBJ1-4. TRBV1 constitutes a pseudogene. CDR3 length: 16 residues. CDR3 protein: CTSSHDRQTTNEKLFF. The CDR3 DNA follows: TGCACCAGCAGCCATGACCGGCAAACAACTAATGAAAAACTGTTTTTT.

This rearrangement joins TRBV6-5 to TRBJ1-5; 8 bases are a match to TRBD1. V trimming: 6 bases; J trimming: 4 bases; junction bases outside the gene matches: 8. The CDR3 covers 15 residues. Looked up from germline, CDR1 is MNHEY and CDR2 is SVGAGI. The CDR3 region is CASRAGTGVNQPQHF. The CDR3 DNA reads as TGTGCCAGCAGAGCCGGGACAGGAGTTAATCAGCCCCAGCATTTT.

This sequence joins TRBV20-1 and TRBJ2-7, with unresolved D. The CDR3 consists of 13 residues. V was clipped by 3 bases and J by 0 bases, with 9 bases between them. Per germline, CDR1 DFQATT and CDR2 SNEGSKA (reference sequence). This CDR3 reads CSASRLHSYEQYF. The CDR3, as DNA: TGCAGTGCTAGTCGTCTCCACTCCTACGAGCAGTACTTC.

V and J are TRBV7-9 and TRBJ1-5; D gene ambiguous. This CDR3 is 15 amino acids long. V lost 3 bases, J lost 2 bases, and 11 bases lay in between. CDR1 and CDR2 from the germline V gene are SEHNR and FQNEAQ (reference sequence). The CDR3 spells CASSLGEAGNQPQHF. The CDR3 nucleotides read TGTGCCAGCAGCTTGGGAGAGGCGGGCAATCAGCCCCAGCATTTT.